Below are 29 T cell receptor beta chains sequenced from a single sample in a study of T cell changes during pregnancy in multiple sclerosis. The table came from immunoSEQ multiplex PCR; TCRdb's copy has only in-frame clones and leaves some out. The profile shows 45,000 or so clones, around 89% of them singletons. Sequencing was performed on CD8+ T cells from peripheral blood mononuclear cells, taken after pregnancy. These receptors were obtained from a female donor in good health, enrolled as a control in a pregnancy study.

The rearrangement links TRBV28 to TRBJ1-5; D ambiguous. Trimming stripped 3 bases from V and 7 bases from J, with 16 bases between. CDR3 length: 15 amino acids. Looked up from germline, CDR1 is MDHEN and CDR2 is SYDVKM. Written as DNA, the CDR3 is TGTGCCAGCAGTTTCGAGGGTGTAGACTGGCAGCCCCAGCATTTT. Protein product: CASSFEGVDWQPQHF. Drawing the rest from reference TRBV28 and TRBJ1-5, the complete variable domain is DVKVTQSSRYLVKRTGEKVFLECVQDMDHENMFWYRQDPGLGLRLIYFSYDVKMKEKGDIPEGYSVSREKKERFSLILESASTNQTSMYLCASSFEGVDWQPQHFGDGTRLSIL.

The chain links TRBV10-2 to TRBJ2-5; 12 bases fit TRBD1. The CDR3 is 15 amino acids. CDR1 and CDR2 from the germline V gene are WSHSY and SAAADI. The junction had 9 bases not matched to a gene; V was cut back by 8 bases and J by 5 bases. This chain's CDR3 is CASAGQGAPVETQYF. The CDR3 region has the DNA TGCGCCAGCGCGGGACAGGGGGCGCCCGTGGAGACCCAGTACTTC.

This clone was seen once. The chain couples TRBV5-4 to TRBJ1-2; 7 bases agree with TRBD1. CDR3 length: 14 residues. Trimming cost V 4 bases and J 3 bases; bases outside gene matches: 6. Per germline, CDR1 SGHNT and CDR2 YYREEE (reference sequence). For the CDR3, the DNA is TGTGCCAGCAGCCGCAGGGGGGACGACTATGGCTACACCTTC. Its translation: CASSRRGDDYGYTF. The entire variable domain, with the rest obtained from reference TRBV5-4 and TRBJ1-2, is as follows: ETGVTQSPTHLIKTRGQQVTLRCSSQSGHNTVSWYQQALGQGPQFIFQYYREEENGRGNFPPRFSGLQFPNYSSELNVNALELDDSALYLCASSRRGDDYGYTFGSGTRLTVV.

The chain has TRBV7-9 and TRBJ2-1, with 12 bases aligning to TRBD2. The CDR3 has 17 amino acids. V dropped 5 bases and J dropped 5; count of bases not matched to a gene: 10. From germline, CDR1 is SEHNR and CDR2 FQNEAQ (reference sequence). The CDR3 loop reads CASSTLAGGPGDNEQFF. CDR3 nucleotides: TGTGCCAGCAGCACCCTAGCGGGGGGGCCAGGCGACAATGAGCAGTTCTTC.

DNA for the CDR3: TGTGCCAGCTCACGAGACAGTTTGAACACTGAAGCTTTCTTT. Translation gives CASSRDSLNTEAFF. The chain is built from TRBV18 and TRBJ1-1; the D gene is possibly TRBD1 (5 bases). V was clipped by 4 bases and J by 0 bases, with 9 bases between them. This CDR3 is built from 14 residues. Germline V gene sequence: CDR1 KGHSH, CDR2 LQKENI. Combining the CDR3 with reference TRBV18 and TRBJ1-1 gives the whole variable domain NAGVMQNPRHLVRRRGQEARLRCSPMKGHSHVYWYRQLPEEGLKFMVYLQKENIIDESGMPKERFSAEFPKEGPSILRIQQVVRGDSAAYFCASSRDSLNTEAFFGQGTRLTVV.

The chain links TRBV5-4 to TRBJ2-2, with D tentatively TRBD1 (6 bases). The CDR3 contains 15 residues. V gave up 4 bases and J gave up 0 bases, with 10 bases separating them. Per germline, CDR1 SGHNT and CDR2 YYREEE (reference sequence). This CDR3 is CASSPDSSNTGELFF. DNA of the CDR3: TGTGCCAGCAGCCCGGACAGCTCGAACACCGGGGAGCTGTTTTTT. The full variable domain, completed using reference TRBV5-4 and TRBJ2-2, is ETGVTQSPTHLIKTRGQQVTLRCSSQSGHNTVSWYQQALGQGPQFIFQYYREEENGRGNFPPRFSGLQFPNYSSELNVNALELDDSALYLCASSPDSSNTGELFFGEGSRLTVL.

The V call is TRBV28, the J call TRBJ2-1; 9 nucleotides agree with TRBD1. Germline V gene lookup returns CDR1 MDHEN and CDR2 SYDVKM. There are 15 residues in the CDR3. The trim removed 6 bases at V and 6 bases at J, leaving 9 bases unmatched. The CDR3 nucleotides read TGTGCCAGCAGGATAGTAACAGGGGGCTTCAATGAGCAGTTCTTC. It encodes CASRIVTGGFNEQFF.

This clone appeared a few times. Other DNA sequences of this sample code for an identical CDR3. The V gene is TRBV11-3, the J gene TRBJ2-3; D is unresolved. CDR1 is SGHNT, CDR2 YENEEA, per germline. The CDR3 has 14 residues. V was pared by 0 bases and J by 0 bases, with 4 bases between. CDR3 protein: CASSLDPSTDTQYF. For the CDR3, the DNA is TGTGCCAGCAGCTTAGACCCTAGCACAGATACGCAGTATTTT.

This chain joins TRBV7-8 and TRBJ2-5; D is unclear. CDR1 SGHVS and CDR2 FQNEAQ come from the germline V gene. The CDR3 totals 14 residues. Trimming removed 1 base at V and 1 base at J, with 7 bases between. CDR3 DNA sequence: TGTGCCAGCAGCTTAGTGGGCTTCCAAGAGACCCAGTACTTC. It yields the protein CASSLVGFQETQYF. The variable domain in full, with the rest retrieved from reference TRBV7-8 and TRBJ2-5, is GAGVSQSPRYKVAKRGQDVALRCDPISGHVSLFWYQQALGQGPEFLTYFQNEAQLDKSGLPSDRFFAERPEGSVSTLKIQRTQQEDSAVYLCASSLVGFQETQYFGPGTRLLVL.

The rearrangement joins TRBV19 to TRBJ2-7; D ambiguous. Germline V lookup: CDR1 LNHDA, CDR2 SQIVND (reference sequence). This CDR3 spans 15 amino acids. Trimming took 1 base from V and 0 from J, leaving 10 bases between them. CDR3 region: CASSIGAGSSYEQYF. In nucleotides, the CDR3 is TGTGCCAGTAGTATAGGGGCAGGATCCTCCTACGAGCAGTACTTC.

This chain uses TRBV9 with TRBJ2-1; 10 nucleotides align to TRBD2. Trimming cost V 4 bases and J 5 bases; bases outside gene matches: 9. CDR3 length equals 16 residues. Per germline, CDR1 SGDLS and CDR2 YYNGEE. The CDR3 DNA is TGTGCCAGCAGCCCTTGGGGAGCGGGGGGGGACAATGAGCAGTTCTTC. Translated, it gives CASSPWGAGGDNEQFF.

This rearrangement joins TRBV9 to TRBJ1-4, with a possible D match to TRBD1 (6 bases). The CDR3 covers 16 residues. The ends were cut back, 3 bases at V and 3 bases at J, with 15 bases in the middle. Germline values: CDR1 SGDLS, CDR2 YYNGEE. In DNA form, the CDR3 reads TGTGCCAGCAGCGACCCAACTCAGGGGTCTAATGAAAAACTGTTTTTT. Translating gives CASSDPTQGSNEKLFF.

The chain recombines TRBV11-3 with TRBJ2-1; TRBD2 matches at 10 bases. The germline V gene has CDR1 SGHNT and CDR2 YENEEA. V was pared by 1 base and J by 7 bases, with 4 bases of the junction left unmatched. This CDR3 region has 15 residues. The chain's CDR3 is CASSLGASGGNEQFF. CDR3 nucleotide sequence: TGTGCCAGCAGCTTAGGGGCTAGCGGGGGTAATGAGCAGTTCTTC.

J is TRBJ2-1 and V is TRBV9, with 12 bases matching TRBD1. V shed 3 bases, J shed 0 bases, and the junction held 10 bases outside the gene matches. The CDR3 contains 19 residues. The V gene's germline CDR1 is SGDLS and CDR2 YYNGEE. In nucleotides, the CDR3 is TGTGCCAGCAGCGGCCGGGACAGGGGGCCTTTGAGCTCCTACAATGAGCAGTTCTTC. This gives the protein CASSGRDRGPLSSYNEQFF.

The chain couples TRBV6-5 to TRBJ1-4; D unclear. The CDR3 is 14 amino acids. Between the trimmed V and J ends, which lost 4 bases and 4 bases, there was a span of 10 bases. Germline loops: CDR1 MNHEY, CDR2 SVGAGI. The CDR3 DNA reads as TGTGCCAGCAGTTCGAGTGCGCTTAATGAAAAACTGTTTTTT. It translates to CASSSSALNEKLFF.

This clone was seen a single time. The J gene is TRBJ1-3, the V gene TRBV9; TRBD1 is a possible D gene (5 bases). Trimming removed 10 bases from V and 5 bases from J, with 13 bases in between. This CDR3 is 12 amino acids long. Germline assignment: CDR1 SGDLS and CDR2 YYNGEE. The CDR3 DNA sequence: TGTGCCTCAGGCGGGGCTCGAAACACCATATATTTT. It codes for CASGGARNTIYF. Complete variable domain (other parts from reference TRBV9 and TRBJ1-3): DSGVTQTPKHLITATGQRVTLRCSPRSGDLSVYWYQQSLDQGLQFLIQYYNGEERAKGNILERFSAQQFPDLHSELNLSSLELGDSALYFCASGGARNTIYFGEGSWLTVV.

This clone was observed once. The rearrangement joins TRBV2 to TRBJ2-7; D possibly corresponds to TRBD2 (5 bases). This CDR3 has 12 residues. The V and J ends lost 8 bases and 2 bases respectively, with 10 bases between them. Germline V gene lookup returns CDR1 SNHLY and CDR2 FYNNEI. The chain's CDR3 is CASSGGAYEQYF. DNA of the CDR3: TGTGCCAGCTCCGGAGGAGCCTACGAGCAGTACTTC.

The V call is TRBV2, the J call TRBJ2-1; 7 bases map to TRBD1. J lost 5 bases, V lost 3 bases, and 7 bases had no gene match. Germline loops: CDR1 SNHLY, CDR2 FYNNEI. The length of the CDR3 is 15 residues. The CDR3 sequence is CASSDWDSSHNEQFF. The CDR3 DNA is TGTGCCAGCAGTGACTGGGACAGTTCCCACAATGAGCAGTTCTTC. Full variable domain (rest looked up from reference TRBV2 and TRBJ2-1): EPEVTQTPSHQVTQMGQEVILRCVPISNHLYFYWYRQILGQKVEFLVSFYNNEISEKSEIFDDQFSVERPDGSNFTLKIRSTKLEDSAMYFCASSDWDSSHNEQFFGPGTRLTVL.

The rearrangement uses TRBV6-5 and TRBJ1-1; unclear D gene. This CDR3 contains 14 residues. Per the germline V gene, CDR1 is MNHEY and CDR2 is SVGAGI. The V end was cut by 6 bases, the J end by 0 bases, with 11 bases between. This CDR3 reads CASRPQDMNTEAFF. CDR3 DNA: TGTGCCAGCAGACCCCAAGACATGAACACTGAAGCTTTCTTT.

The J gene is TRBJ2-1, the V gene TRBV28, with 15 bases lining up with TRBD2. Per the germline V gene, CDR1 is MDHEN and CDR2 is SYDVKM. J gave up 14 bases and V 6 bases, and 8 bases lay outside the gene matches. The length of the CDR3 is 14 residues. The CDR3 nucleotides read TGTGCCAGCAGCATGGGACTAGCGGGGGGCCGGAAGTTCTTC. Translating gives CASSMGLAGGRKFF.

The CDR3 DNA sequence: TGTGCCAGCAGCTTACGGGGAGAGGGGGCTAACTATGGCTACACCTTC. As protein: CASSLRGEGANYGYTF. The chain couples TRBV7-9 to TRBJ1-2, with D tentatively TRBD1 (6 bases). This CDR3 comprises 16 residues. Germline-derived CDR1 and CDR2 are SEHNR and FQNEAQ (reference sequence). With 2 bases removed from V and 0 bases from J, the gap between germline ends came to 13 bases.

The V call is TRBV4-1, the J call TRBJ2-7, with D perhaps TRBD1 (6 bases). The V end was cut by 0 bases, the J end by 3 bases, with 12 bases between. This CDR3 region has 15 residues. Per germline, CDR1 MGHRA and CDR2 YSYEKL. CDR3 sequence: CASSQDGRTVYEQYF. CDR3 DNA: TGCGCCAGCAGCCAAGATGGGCGGACAGTCTACGAGCAGTACTTC.

The rearrangement joins TRBV15 to TRBJ1-6; D might be TRBD1 (6 bases). Germline V gene data show CDR1 as LNHNV and CDR2 as YYDKDF (reference sequence). CDR3 length: 17 amino acids. Trimming stripped 0 bases from V and 7 bases from J, with 16 bases between. CDR3 nucleotide sequence: TGTGCCACCAGCAGAGAGGGGGCAGGAGCTTGGAATTCACCCCTCCACTTT. This codes for CATSREGAGAWNSPLHF.

V usage is TRBV5-1 and J usage is TRBJ2-7; 13 nucleotides line up with TRBD2. CDR3 length equals 18 residues. In germline, CDR1 is SGHRS, CDR2 YFSETQ. Trimming removed 3 bases from V and 3 bases from J; junction bases left unmatched: 12. CDR3 coding DNA: TGCGCCAGCAGCTCCTTACCGGGACTAGCGGGGATAGTCTACGAGCAGTACTTC. Translating it yields CASSSLPGLAGIVYEQYF.

V usage is TRBV9 and J usage is TRBJ1-4; possible D gene TRBD1, 5 bases. The V gene's germline CDR1 is SGDLS and CDR2 YYNGEE. V lost 0 bases and J 6 bases, leaving 9 bases between the germline ends. This CDR3 comprises 14 residues. The CDR3 bases are TGTGCCAGCAGCGTAGCTGGGGGGGATGAAAAACTGTTTTTT. Amino acid sequence: CASSVAGGDEKLFF.

The chain couples TRBV11-2 to TRBJ1-5; D is perhaps TRBD1 (5 bases). The length of the CDR3 is 14 residues. Trimming removed 3 bases from V and 5 bases from J, with 11 bases in between. CDR1 and CDR2 (germline): SGHAT, FQNNGV. CDR3 sequence: CASSLGQGYQPQHF. In nucleotides, the CDR3 is TGTGCCAGCAGCTTGGGGCAGGGATATCAGCCCCAGCATTTT.

This clone was counted once. This CDR3 reads CASRGTTGLYEQYF. The CDR3 DNA is TGTGCCAGCAGGGGTACGACAGGGCTCTACGAGCAGTACTTC. The chain carries TRBV27 and TRBJ2-7, with 7 positions matching TRBD1. The ends lost 6 bases at V and 3 bases at J; junction bases unmatched: 8. The CDR3 contains 14 residues. Germline values: CDR1 MNHEY, CDR2 SMNVEV (reference sequence).

The rearrangement joins TRBV5-6 to TRBJ2-2; 15 nucleotides align to TRBD2. Losses at the gene ends were 6 bases for V and 1 base for J; bases not matched to a gene: 4. This CDR3 has 17 residues. Germline lookup yields CDR1 SGHDT and CDR2 YYEEEE. This chain's CDR3 is CASTPGLAGGNTGELFF. The CDR3 nucleotides read TGTGCCAGCACACCGGGACTAGCGGGGGGGAACACCGGGGAGCTGTTTTTT.

This chain links TRBV7-9 with TRBJ1-1; TRBD1 aligns across 8 bases. V lost 4 bases, J lost 4 bases, and 14 bases stayed unmatched. This CDR3 is built from 17 residues. Germline-derived CDR1 and CDR2 are SEHNR and FQNEAQ (reference sequence). The CDR3 DNA is TGTGCCAGCAGCTCATCGGGCAGGGGGCACCCTAGCACTGAAGCTTTCTTT. Amino acids: CASSSSGRGHPSTEAFF. Looking up the rest from reference TRBV7-9 and TRBJ1-1 gives the full variable domain: DTGVSQNPRHKITKRGQNVTFRCDPISEHNRLYWYRQTLGQGPEFLTYFQNEAQLEKSRLLSDRFSAERPKGSFSTLEIQRTEQGDSAMYLCASSSSGRGHPSTEAFFGQGTRLTVV.